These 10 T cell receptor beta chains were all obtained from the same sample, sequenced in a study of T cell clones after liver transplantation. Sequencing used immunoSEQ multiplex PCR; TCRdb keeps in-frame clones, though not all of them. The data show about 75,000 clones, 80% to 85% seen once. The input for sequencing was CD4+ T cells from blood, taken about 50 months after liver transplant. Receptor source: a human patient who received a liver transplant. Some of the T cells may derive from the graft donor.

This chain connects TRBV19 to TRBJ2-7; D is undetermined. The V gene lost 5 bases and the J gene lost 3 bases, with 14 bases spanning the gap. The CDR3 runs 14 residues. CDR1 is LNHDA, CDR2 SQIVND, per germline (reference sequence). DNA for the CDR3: TGTGCCAGTAGTGTGGGGTCCGCTATCTACGAGCAGTACTTC. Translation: CASSVGSAIYEQYF.

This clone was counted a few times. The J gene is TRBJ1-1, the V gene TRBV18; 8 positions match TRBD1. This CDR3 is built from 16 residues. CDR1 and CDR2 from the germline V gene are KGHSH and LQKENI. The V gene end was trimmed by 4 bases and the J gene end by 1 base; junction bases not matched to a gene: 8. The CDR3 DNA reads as TGTGCCAGCTCACTCACAAGAGGACAGGGGAACACTGAAGCTTTCTTT. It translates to CASSLTRGQGNTEAFF.

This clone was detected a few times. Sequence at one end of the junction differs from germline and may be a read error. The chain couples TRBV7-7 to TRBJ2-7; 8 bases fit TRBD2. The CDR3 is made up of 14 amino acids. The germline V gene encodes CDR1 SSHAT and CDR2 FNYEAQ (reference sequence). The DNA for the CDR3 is TGTGCTAGCAGCTCCGGACTAGCTGCTACGGAGCAGTACTTC. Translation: CASSSGLAATEQYF.

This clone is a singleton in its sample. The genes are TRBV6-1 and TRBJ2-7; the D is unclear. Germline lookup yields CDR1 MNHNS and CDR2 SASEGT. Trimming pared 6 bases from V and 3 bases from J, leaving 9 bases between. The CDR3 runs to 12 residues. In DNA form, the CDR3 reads TGTGCCAGCAGCCGCCTAAACTACGAGCAGTACTTC. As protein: CASSRLNYEQYF.

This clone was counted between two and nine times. The CDR3 region is CSATPHNEQFF. DNA of the CDR3: TGCAGTGCAACCCCCCACAATGAGCAGTTCTTC. The V and J genes are TRBV20-1 and TRBJ2-1, with D uncertain. Trimming took 6 bases from V and 5 from J, leaving 8 bases between them. The CDR3 has 11 residues. Germline values: CDR1 DFQATT, CDR2 SNEGSKA (reference sequence).

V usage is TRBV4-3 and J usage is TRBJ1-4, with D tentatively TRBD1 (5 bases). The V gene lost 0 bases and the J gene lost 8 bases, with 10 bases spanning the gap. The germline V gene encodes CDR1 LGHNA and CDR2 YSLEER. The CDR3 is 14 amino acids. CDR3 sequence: CASSQDSRGEKLFF. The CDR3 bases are TGCGCCAGCAGCCAAGATTCCCGGGGGGAAAAACTGTTTTTT.

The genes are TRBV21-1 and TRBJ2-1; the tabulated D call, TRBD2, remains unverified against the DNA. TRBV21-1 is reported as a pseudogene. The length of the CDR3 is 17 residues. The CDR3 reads CASSKGATRSSYNEQFF. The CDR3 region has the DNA TGTGCCAGCAGCAAAGGGGCAACTAGGAGCTCCTACAATGAGCAGTTCTTC.

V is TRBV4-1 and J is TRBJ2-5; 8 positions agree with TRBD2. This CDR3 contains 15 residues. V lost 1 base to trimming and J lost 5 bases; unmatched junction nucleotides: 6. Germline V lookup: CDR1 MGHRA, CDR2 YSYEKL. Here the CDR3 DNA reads TGCGCCAGCAGCCAAGGGGCTAGCGGGTGGGAGACCCAGTACTTC. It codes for CASSQGASGWETQYF.

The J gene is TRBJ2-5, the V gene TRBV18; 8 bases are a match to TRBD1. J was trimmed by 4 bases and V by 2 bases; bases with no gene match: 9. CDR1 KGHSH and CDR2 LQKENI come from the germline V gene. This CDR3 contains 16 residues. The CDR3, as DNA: TGTGCCAGCTCACCATTGGGCCAGGGGGCAGGAGAGACCCAGTACTTC. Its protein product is CASSPLGQGAGETQYF.

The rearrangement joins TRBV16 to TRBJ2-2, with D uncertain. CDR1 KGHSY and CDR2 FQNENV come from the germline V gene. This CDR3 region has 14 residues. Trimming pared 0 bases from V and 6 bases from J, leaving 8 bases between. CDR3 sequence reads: CASSQSSGPGELFF. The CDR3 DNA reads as TGTGCCAGCAGCCAATCATCTGGGCCCGGGGAGCTGTTTTTT.